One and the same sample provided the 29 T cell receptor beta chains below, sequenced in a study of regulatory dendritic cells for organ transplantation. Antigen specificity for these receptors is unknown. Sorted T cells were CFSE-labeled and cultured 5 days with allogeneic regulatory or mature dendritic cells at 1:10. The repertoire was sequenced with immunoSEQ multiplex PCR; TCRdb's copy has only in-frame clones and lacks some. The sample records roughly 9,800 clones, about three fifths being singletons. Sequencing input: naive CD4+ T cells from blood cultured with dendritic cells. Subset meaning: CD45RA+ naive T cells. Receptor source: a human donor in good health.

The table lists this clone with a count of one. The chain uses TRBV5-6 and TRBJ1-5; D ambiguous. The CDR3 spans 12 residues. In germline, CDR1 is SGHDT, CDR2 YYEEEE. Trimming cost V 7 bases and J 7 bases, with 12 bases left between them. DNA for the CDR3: TGTGCCAGCTTCCCGGGTGGACAGCCCCAGCATTTT. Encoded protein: CASFPGGQPQHF.

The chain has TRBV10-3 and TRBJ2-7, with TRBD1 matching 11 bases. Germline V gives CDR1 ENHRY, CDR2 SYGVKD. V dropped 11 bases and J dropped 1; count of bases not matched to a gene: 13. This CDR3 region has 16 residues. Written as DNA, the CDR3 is TGTGCCGTTTGGAGAGAAAGGGACAGGGGGTCCTACGAGCAGTACTTC. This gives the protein CAVWRERDRGSYEQYF.

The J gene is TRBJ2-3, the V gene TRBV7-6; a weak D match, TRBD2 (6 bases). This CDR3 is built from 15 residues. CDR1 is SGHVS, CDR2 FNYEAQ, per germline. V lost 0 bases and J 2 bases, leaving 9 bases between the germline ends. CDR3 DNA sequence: TGTGCCAGCAGCTTAGCGGGGGGACCCACAGATACGCAGTATTTT. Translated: CASSLAGGPTDTQYF. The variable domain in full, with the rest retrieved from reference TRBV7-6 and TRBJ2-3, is GAGVSQSPRYKVTKRGQDVALRCDPISGHVSLYWYRQALGQGPEFLTYFNYEAQQDKSGLPNDRFSAERPEGSISTLTIQRTEQRDSAMYRCASSLAGGPTDTQYFGPGTRLTVL.

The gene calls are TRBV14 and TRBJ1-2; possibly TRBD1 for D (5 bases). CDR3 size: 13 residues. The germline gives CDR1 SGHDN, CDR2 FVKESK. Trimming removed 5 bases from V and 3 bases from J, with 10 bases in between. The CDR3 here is CASSEGQDYGYTF. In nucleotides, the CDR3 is TGTGCCAGCAGCGAAGGACAAGACTATGGCTACACCTTC.

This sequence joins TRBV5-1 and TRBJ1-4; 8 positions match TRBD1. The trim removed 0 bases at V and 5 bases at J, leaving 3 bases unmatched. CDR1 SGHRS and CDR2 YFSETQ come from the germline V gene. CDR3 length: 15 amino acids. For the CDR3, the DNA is TGCGCCAGCAGCTTGGGGGACAGGTTAAATGAAAAACTGTTTTTT. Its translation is CASSLGDRLNEKLFF.

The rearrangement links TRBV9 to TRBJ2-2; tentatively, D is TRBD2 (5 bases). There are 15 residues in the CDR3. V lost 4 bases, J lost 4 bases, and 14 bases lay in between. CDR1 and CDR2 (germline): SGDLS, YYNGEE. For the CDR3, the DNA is TGTGCCAGCAGCATAGGACCGAGCGGCACCGGGGAGCTGTTTTTT. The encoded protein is CASSIGPSGTGELFF.

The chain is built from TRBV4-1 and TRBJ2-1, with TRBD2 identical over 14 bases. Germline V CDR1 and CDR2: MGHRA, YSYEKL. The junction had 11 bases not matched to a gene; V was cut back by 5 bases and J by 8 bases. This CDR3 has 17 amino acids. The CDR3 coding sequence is TGCGCCAGCAGCTCTATGACTAGCGGGGGGGCCATGTATGAGCAGTTCTTC. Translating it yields CASSSMTSGGAMYEQFF.

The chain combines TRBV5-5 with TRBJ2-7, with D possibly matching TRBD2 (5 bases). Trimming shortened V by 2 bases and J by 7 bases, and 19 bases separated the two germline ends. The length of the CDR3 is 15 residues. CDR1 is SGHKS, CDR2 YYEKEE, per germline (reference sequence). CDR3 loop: CASSFEGQVAGEQYF. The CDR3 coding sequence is TGTGCCAGCAGCTTTGAGGGTCAGGTAGCTGGTGAGCAGTACTTC.

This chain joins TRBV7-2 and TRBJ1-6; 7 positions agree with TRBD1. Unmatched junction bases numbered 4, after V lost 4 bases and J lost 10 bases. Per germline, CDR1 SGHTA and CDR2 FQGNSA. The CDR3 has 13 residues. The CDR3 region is CASSSQGRSPLHF. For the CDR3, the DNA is TGTGCCAGCAGCTCACAGGGGCGGTCACCCCTCCACTTT.

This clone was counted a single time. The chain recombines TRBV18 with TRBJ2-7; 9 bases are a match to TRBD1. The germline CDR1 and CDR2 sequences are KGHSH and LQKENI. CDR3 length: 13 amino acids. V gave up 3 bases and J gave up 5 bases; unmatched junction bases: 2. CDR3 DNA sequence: TGTGCCAGCTCACCGGGACAGGGAAACGAGCAGTACTTC. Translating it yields CASSPGQGNEQYF. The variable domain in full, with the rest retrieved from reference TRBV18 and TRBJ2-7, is NAGVMQNPRHLVRRRGQEARLRCSPMKGHSHVYWYRQLPEEGLKFMVYLQKENIIDESGMPKERFSAEFPKEGPSILRIQQVVRGDSAAYFCASSPGQGNEQYFGPGTRLTVT.

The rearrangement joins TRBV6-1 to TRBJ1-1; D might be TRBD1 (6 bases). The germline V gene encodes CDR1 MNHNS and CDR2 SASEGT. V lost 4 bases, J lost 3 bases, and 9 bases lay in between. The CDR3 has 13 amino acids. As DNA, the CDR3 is TGTGCCAGCAGTGGACAGGCGGACACTGAAGCTTTCTTT. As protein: CASSGQADTEAFF.

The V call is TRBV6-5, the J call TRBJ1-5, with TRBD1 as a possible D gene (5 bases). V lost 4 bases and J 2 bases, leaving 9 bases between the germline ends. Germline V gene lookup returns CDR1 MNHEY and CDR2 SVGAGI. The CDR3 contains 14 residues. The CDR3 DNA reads TGTGCCAGCAGTTGGGGGGACGGCAATCAGCCCCAGCATTTT. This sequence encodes CASSWGDGNQPQHF.

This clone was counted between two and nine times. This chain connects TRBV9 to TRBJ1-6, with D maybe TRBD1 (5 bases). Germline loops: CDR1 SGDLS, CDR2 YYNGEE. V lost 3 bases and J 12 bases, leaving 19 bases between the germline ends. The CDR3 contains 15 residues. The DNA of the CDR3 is TGTGCCAGCAGCGGATCAGGAATTCGGGGGAAACCCCTCCACTTT. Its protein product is CASSGSGIRGKPLHF. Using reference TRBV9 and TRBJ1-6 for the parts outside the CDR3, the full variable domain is DSGVTQTPKHLITATGQRVTLRCSPRSGDLSVYWYQQSLDQGLQFLIQYYNGEERAKGNILERFSAQQFPDLHSELNLSSLELGDSALYFCASSGSGIRGKPLHFGNGTRLTVT.

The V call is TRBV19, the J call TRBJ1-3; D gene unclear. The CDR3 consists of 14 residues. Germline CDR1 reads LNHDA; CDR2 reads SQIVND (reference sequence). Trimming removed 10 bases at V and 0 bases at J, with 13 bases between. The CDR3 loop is CATNEPSSGNTIYF. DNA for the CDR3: TGTGCCACCAATGAACCGAGCTCTGGAAACACCATATATTTT.

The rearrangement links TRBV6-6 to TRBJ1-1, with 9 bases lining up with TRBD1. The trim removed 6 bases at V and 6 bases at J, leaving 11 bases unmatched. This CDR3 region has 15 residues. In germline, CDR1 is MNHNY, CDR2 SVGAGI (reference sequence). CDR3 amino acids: CASSPTGTGIAEAFF. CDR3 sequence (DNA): TGTGCCAGCAGCCCCACCGGGACAGGGATCGCTGAAGCTTTCTTT.

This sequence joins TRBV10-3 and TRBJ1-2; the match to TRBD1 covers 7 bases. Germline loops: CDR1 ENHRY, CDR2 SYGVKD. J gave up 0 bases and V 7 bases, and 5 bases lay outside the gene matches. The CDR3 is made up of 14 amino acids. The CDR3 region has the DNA TGTGCCATCACCGCCGGGACAGCTAACTATGGCTACACCTTC. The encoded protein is CAITAGTANYGYTF.

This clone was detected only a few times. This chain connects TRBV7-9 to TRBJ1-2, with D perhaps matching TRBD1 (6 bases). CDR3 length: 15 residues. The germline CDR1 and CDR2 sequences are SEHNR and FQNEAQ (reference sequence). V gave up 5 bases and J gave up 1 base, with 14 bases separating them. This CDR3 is CASSRRQVLNYGYTF. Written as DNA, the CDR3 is TGTGCCAGCAGCCGCAGACAGGTTCTTAACTATGGCTACACCTTC.

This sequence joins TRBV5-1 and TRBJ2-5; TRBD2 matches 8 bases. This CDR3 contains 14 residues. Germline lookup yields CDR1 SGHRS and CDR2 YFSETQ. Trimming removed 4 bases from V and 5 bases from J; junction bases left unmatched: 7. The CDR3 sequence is CASSRSSGVETQYF. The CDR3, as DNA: TGCGCCAGCAGCAGGAGTAGCGGGGTTGAGACCCAGTACTTC.

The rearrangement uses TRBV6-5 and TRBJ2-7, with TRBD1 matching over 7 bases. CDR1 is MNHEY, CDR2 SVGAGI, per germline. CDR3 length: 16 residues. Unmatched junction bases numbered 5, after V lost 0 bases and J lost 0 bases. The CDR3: CASSYSGTVSSYEQYF. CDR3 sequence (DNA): TGTGCCAGCAGTTACTCCGGGACAGTCAGCTCCTACGAGCAGTACTTC.

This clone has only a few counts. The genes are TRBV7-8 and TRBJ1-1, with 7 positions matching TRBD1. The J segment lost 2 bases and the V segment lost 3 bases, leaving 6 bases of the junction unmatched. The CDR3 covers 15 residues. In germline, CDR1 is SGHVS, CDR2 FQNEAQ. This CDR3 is CASSFWTGANTEAFF. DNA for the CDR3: TGTGCCAGCAGCTTCTGGACAGGCGCCAACACTGAAGCTTTCTTT.

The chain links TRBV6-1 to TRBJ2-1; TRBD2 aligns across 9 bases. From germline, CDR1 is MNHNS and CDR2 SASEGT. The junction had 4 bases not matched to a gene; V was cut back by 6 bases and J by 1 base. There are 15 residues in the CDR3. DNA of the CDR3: TGTGCCAGCAGCTGGACTAGCGCTTCCTACAATGAGCAGTTCTTC. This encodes CASSWTSASYNEQFF.

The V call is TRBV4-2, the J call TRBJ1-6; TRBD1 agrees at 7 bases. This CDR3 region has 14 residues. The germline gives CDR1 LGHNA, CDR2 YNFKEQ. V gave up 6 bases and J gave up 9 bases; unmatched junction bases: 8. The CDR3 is CASRETGRSSPLHF. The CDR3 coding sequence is TGTGCCAGCAGGGAGACAGGGAGGAGTTCACCCCTCCACTTT.

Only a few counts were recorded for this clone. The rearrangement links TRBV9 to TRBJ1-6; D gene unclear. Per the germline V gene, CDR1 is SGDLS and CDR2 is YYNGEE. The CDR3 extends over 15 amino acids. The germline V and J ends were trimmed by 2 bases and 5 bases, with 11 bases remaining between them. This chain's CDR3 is CASSVANGNNSPLHF. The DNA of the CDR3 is TGTGCCAGCAGCGTCGCCAACGGTAATAATTCACCCCTCCACTTT.

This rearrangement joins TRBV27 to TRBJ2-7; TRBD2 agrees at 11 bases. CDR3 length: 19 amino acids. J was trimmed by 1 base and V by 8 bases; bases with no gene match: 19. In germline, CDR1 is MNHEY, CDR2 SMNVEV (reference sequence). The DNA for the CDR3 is TGTGCCAGCTCCCCACCGGGGGTAGCGGGGGGGCTCTTTTCCTACGAGCAGTACTTC. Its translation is CASSPPGVAGGLFSYEQYF.

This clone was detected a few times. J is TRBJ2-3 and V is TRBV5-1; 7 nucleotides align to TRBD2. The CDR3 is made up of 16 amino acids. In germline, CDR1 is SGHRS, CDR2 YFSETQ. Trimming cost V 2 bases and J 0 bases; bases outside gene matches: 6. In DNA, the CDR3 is TGCGCCAGCAGCTTATCGGGGGGACCTAGCACAGATACGCAGTATTTT. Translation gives CASSLSGGPSTDTQYF.

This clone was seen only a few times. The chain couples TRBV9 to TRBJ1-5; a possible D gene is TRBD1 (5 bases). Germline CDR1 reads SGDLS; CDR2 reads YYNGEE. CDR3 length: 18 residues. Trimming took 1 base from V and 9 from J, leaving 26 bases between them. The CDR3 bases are TGTGCCAGCAGCGTAAGGATCTCGGGGGACCACGGCGATGGGCCCCAGCATTTT. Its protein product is CASSVRISGDHGDGPQHF.

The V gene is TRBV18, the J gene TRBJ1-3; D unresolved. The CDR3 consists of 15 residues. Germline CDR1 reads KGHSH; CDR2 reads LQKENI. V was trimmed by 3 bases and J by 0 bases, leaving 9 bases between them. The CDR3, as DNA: TGTGCCAGCTCACCTCCGGGATCCTCTGGAAACACCATATATTTT. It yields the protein CASSPPGSSGNTIYF.

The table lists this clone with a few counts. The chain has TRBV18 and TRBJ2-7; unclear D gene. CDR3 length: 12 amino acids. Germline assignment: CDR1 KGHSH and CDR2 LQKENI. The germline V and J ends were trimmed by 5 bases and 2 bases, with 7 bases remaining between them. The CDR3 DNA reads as TGTGCCAGCTCAACAATACCCTACGAGCAGTACTTC. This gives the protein CASSTIPYEQYF. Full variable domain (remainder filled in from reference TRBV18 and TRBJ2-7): NAGVMQNPRHLVRRRGQEARLRCSPMKGHSHVYWYRQLPEEGLKFMVYLQKENIIDESGMPKERFSAEFPKEGPSILRIQQVVRGDSAAYFCASSTIPYEQYFGPGTRLTVT.

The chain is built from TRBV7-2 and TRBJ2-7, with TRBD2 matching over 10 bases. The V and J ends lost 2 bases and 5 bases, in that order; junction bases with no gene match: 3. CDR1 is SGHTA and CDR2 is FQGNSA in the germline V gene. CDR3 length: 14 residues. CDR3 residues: CASSLPGLAHEQYF. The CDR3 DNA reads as TGTGCCAGCAGCTTACCGGGACTAGCGCACGAGCAGTACTTC.